Shown below are 23 T cell receptor beta chains from a single sample sequenced in a study of T cell responses to AZD1222 COVID-19 vaccine. The assay was immunoSEQ multiplex PCR, and TCRdb's table has in-frame clones only and misses some. The table lists 24,000 or so clones, more than 75% of them singletons, with about 35% in the top ten. Sequenced material: peripheral blood, taken 28 days after the second AZD1222 dose. The receptors here all came from an adult who received the AZD1222 COVID-19 vaccine.

This sequence joins TRBV29-1 and TRBJ2-3, with unresolved D. The length of the CDR3 is 14 residues. Germline CDR1 and CDR2: SQVTM and ANQGSEA. Trimming removed 0 bases from V and 2 bases from J, with 9 bases in between. CDR3 in amino acids: CSVEEGNPTDTQYF. The CDR3, as DNA: TGCAGCGTTGAAGAGGGGAACCCCACAGATACGCAGTATTTT.

This clone showed up just once. The rearrangement joins TRBV10-3 to TRBJ1-1; no definite D call. CDR3 length: 15 amino acids. With 0 bases removed from V and 4 bases from J, the gap between germline ends came to 12 bases. CDR1 and CDR2 from the germline V gene are ENHRY and SYGVKD. The CDR3 loop reads CAISESQAGFTEAFF. As DNA, the CDR3 is TGTGCCATCAGTGAGTCTCAGGCAGGTTTCACTGAAGCTTTCTTT.

The chain employs TRBV7-2 and TRBJ2-1, with 8 positions matching TRBD2. The CDR3 has 15 amino acids. Germline loops: CDR1 SGHTA, CDR2 FQGNSA. J was trimmed by 6 bases and V by 3 bases; bases with no gene match: 7. The CDR3 region has the DNA TGTGCCAGCAGCTTTAGCGGGAACACCTTCAATGAGCAGTTCTTC. Protein sequence: CASSFSGNTFNEQFF.

This CDR3 is CASSPQDRVSYGYTF. The CDR3, as DNA: TGTGCCAGCAGTCCCCAAGACAGGGTTAGCTATGGCTACACCTTC. The chain has TRBV27 and TRBJ1-2, with TRBD1 matching over 7 bases. V lost 5 bases and J lost 4; bases outside the gene matches: 10. Germline V gene data show CDR1 as MNHEY and CDR2 as SMNVEV (reference sequence). The CDR3 is 15 residues long.

The V call is TRBV11-2, the J call TRBJ2-2; TRBD1 agrees at 7 bases. With 5 bases clipped from V and 1 base from J, the junction kept 13 bases outside the gene matches. This CDR3 is 18 amino acids long. Germline V gene data show CDR1 as SGHAT and CDR2 as FQNNGV. The CDR3 loop is CASSLYISGTENTGELFF. CDR3 in DNA: TGTGCCAGCAGCCTCTACATTTCCGGGACAGAGAACACCGGGGAGCTGTTTTTT.

This clone is medium-sized within its sample. The V gene is TRBV2, the J gene TRBJ1-3; 7 nucleotides align to TRBD1. This CDR3 has 16 amino acids. The germline V gene encodes CDR1 SNHLY and CDR2 FYNNEI. V shed 6 bases, J shed 2 bases, and the junction held 10 bases outside the gene matches. The CDR3 reads CASSATGYIAGNTIYF. Written as DNA, the CDR3 is TGTGCCAGCAGCGCGACAGGGTACATCGCTGGAAACACCATATATTTT.

The rearrangement joins TRBV28 to TRBJ1-1, with no clear D. The V gene lost 4 bases and the J gene lost 1 base, with 13 bases spanning the gap. The CDR3 is made up of 15 amino acids. Germline CDR1 is MDHEN and CDR2 is SYDVKM. CDR3 sequence reads: CASSSLLSWNTEAFF. CDR3 bases: TGTGCCAGCAGTTCCCTACTTAGTTGGAACACTGAAGCTTTCTTT.

This sequence joins TRBV9 and TRBJ2-1; 8 bases match TRBD2. Trimming at V came to 0 bases and at J to 8 bases, leaving 10 bases not matched to a gene. The CDR3 has 16 amino acids. The V gene's germline CDR1 is SGDLS and CDR2 YYNGEE. CDR3 in DNA: TGTGCCAGCAGCGTAGGAGAGCGGGAGCCCTCCGATGAGCAGTTCTTC. Its protein is CASSVGEREPSDEQFF.

The chain couples TRBV5-5 to TRBJ2-5; TRBD1 agrees at 8 bases. The CDR3 is 16 amino acids. The ends lost 5 bases at V and 0 bases at J; junction bases unmatched: 9. Germline V gene data show CDR1 as SGHKS and CDR2 as YYEKEE (reference sequence). As DNA, the CDR3 is TGTGCCAGCAGTGGGGGCAGGACAGGGTACCAAGAGACCCAGTACTTC. Translated: CASSGGRTGYQETQYF.

V usage is TRBV18 and J usage is TRBJ2-3; D possibly corresponds to TRBD2 (6 bases). The CDR3 has 16 amino acids. CDR1 and CDR2 from the germline V gene are KGHSH and LQKENI. Between the trimmed V and J ends, which lost 3 bases and 1 base, there was a span of 14 bases. The chain's CDR3 is CASSPLSTGGTDTQYF. The CDR3, as DNA: TGTGCCAGCTCACCCCTGTCAACGGGAGGCACAGATACGCAGTATTTT. Using reference TRBV18 and TRBJ2-3 for the parts outside the CDR3, the full variable domain is NAGVMQNPRHLVRRRGQEARLRCSPMKGHSHVYWYRQLPEEGLKFMVYLQKENIIDESGMPKERFSAEFPKEGPSILRIQQVVRGDSAAYFCASSPLSTGGTDTQYFGPGTRLTVL.

In this sample, this clone turned up once. The rearrangement joins TRBV10-2 to TRBJ1-5, with 11 bases aligning to TRBD1. The CDR3 is 15 residues long. Trimming took 4 bases from V and 4 from J; bases not matched to a gene: 3. Germline CDR1 and CDR2: WSHSY and SAAADI. The CDR3: CASSGGTGGNQPQHF. The CDR3 coding sequence is TGCGCCAGCAGTGGAGGGACAGGGGGGAATCAGCCCCAGCATTTT.

The rearrangement uses TRBV7-9 and TRBJ2-3; D not certain. This CDR3 contains 14 residues. V was cut by 5 bases and J by 0 bases, with 9 bases left in between. Germline lookup yields CDR1 SEHNR and CDR2 FQNEAQ (reference sequence). This CDR3 reads CASSPQTSTDTQYF. CDR3 in DNA: TGTGCCAGCAGCCCGCAGACTAGCACAGATACGCAGTATTTT.

The gene calls are TRBV6-2 or TRBV6-3 and TRBJ2-5; TRBD1 is a possible D gene (7 bases). From germline, CDR1 is MNHEY and CDR2 SVGEGT. V dropped 0 bases and J dropped 2 bases, with 16 bases sitting between them. The CDR3 length is 17 residues. As DNA, the CDR3 is TGTGCCAGCAGTTACTCGATTGACAGGGCGGGACAAGAGACCCAGTACTTC. Protein product: CASSYSIDRAGQETQYF.

The V gene is TRBV7-2, the J gene TRBJ1-1, with D possibly TRBD1 on 6 matching bases. The CDR3 has 14 residues. The V and J ends lost 3 bases and 4 bases respectively, with 12 bases between them. Germline lookup yields CDR1 SGHTA and CDR2 FQGNSA. The CDR3 here is CASSLQGQGTEAFF. CDR3 nucleotide sequence: TGTGCCAGCAGCTTGCAGGGGCAGGGCACTGAAGCTTTCTTT.

This chain joins TRBV30 and TRBJ2-6; no reliable D call. Looked up from germline, CDR1 is GTSNPN and CDR2 is SVGIG (reference sequence). V was trimmed by 1 base and J by 4 bases, leaving 11 bases between them. There are 15 residues in the CDR3. The CDR3 here is CAWSAPGHGANVLTF. Written as DNA, the CDR3 is TGTGCCTGGAGTGCCCCCGGGCACGGGGCCAACGTCCTGACTTTC.

J is TRBJ2-7 and V is TRBV10-2; 12 bases match TRBD2. The CDR3 is 16 amino acids. Per germline, CDR1 WSHSY and CDR2 SAAADI. J gave up 2 bases and V 8 bases, and 10 bases lay outside the gene matches. CDR3 amino acids: CASFGTSGPVAYEQYF. The CDR3 DNA reads TGCGCCAGCTTCGGGACTAGCGGGCCCGTGGCCTACGAGCAGTACTTC.

The chain links TRBV2 to TRBJ2-1; TRBD2 matches 8 bases. The CDR3 extends over 13 amino acids. With V trimmed by 8 bases and J by 9 bases, 9 bases remained unmatched. Germline-derived CDR1 and CDR2 are SNHLY and FYNNEI. Written as DNA, the CDR3 is TGTGCCAGCTCCGGGACTAGGCTTTCTGAGCAGTTCTTC. It codes for CASSGTRLSEQFF. Filled out from reference TRBV2 and TRBJ2-1, the complete variable domain reads EPEVTQTPSHQVTQMGQEVILRCVPISNHLYFYWYRQILGQKVEFLVSFYNNEISEKSEIFDDQFSVERPDGSNFTLKIRSTKLEDSAMYFCASSGTRLSEQFFGPGTRLTVL.

The rearrangement links TRBV20-1 to TRBJ1-1; no reliable D call. Trimming removed 4 bases at V and 5 bases at J, with 8 bases between. CDR1 and CDR2 (germline): DFQATT, SNEGSKA (reference sequence). The CDR3 loop spans 11 amino acids. This chain's CDR3 is CSANGLTEAFF. The CDR3 DNA reads TGCAGTGCTAACGGACTTACTGAAGCTTTCTTT.

The chain has TRBV7-2 and TRBJ2-3, with D perhaps matching TRBD2 (5 bases). V was trimmed by 3 bases and J by 2 bases, leaving 15 bases between them. This CDR3 is 16 amino acids long. Germline CDR1 reads SGHTA; CDR2 reads FQGNSA. The CDR3 DNA sequence: TGTGCCAGCAGCTTTACTAGGAGCGTTAACACAGATACGCAGTATTTT. It yields the protein CASSFTRSVNTDTQYF.

The chain recombines TRBV11-3 with TRBJ2-7; no firm D call. Germline V lookup: CDR1 SGHNT, CDR2 YENEEA. There are 14 residues in the CDR3. The V and J ends lost 1 base and 2 bases respectively, with 9 bases between them. CDR3 protein: CASSLGPETYEQYF. The DNA of the CDR3 is TGTGCCAGCAGCTTAGGACCGGAGACCTACGAGCAGTACTTC.

V and J are TRBV7-2 and TRBJ1-2; D gene unclear. The CDR3 loop spans 12 amino acids. Germline CDR1 SGHTA, CDR2 FQGNSA. V was pared by 1 base and J by 4 bases, with 4 bases between. In DNA, the CDR3 is TGTGCCAGCAGCTTAGACAGCTATGGCTACACCTTC. This codes for CASSLDSYGYTF. Variable domain in full (rest from reference TRBV7-2 and TRBJ1-2): GAGVSQSPSNKVTEKGKDVELRCDPISGHTALYWYRQSLGQGLEFLIYFQGNSAPDKSGLPSDRFSAERTGGSVSTLTIQRTQQEDSAVYLCASSLDSYGYTFGSGTRLTVV.

The chain links TRBV28 to TRBJ2-3, with no clear D. V gave up 5 bases and J gave up 6 bases, with 12 bases separating them. CDR3 length: 13 residues. The germline CDR1 and CDR2 sequences are MDHEN and SYDVKM. This chain's CDR3 is CASSLTSPDTQYF. DNA of the CDR3: TGTGCCAGCAGTCTGACTTCTCCGGATACGCAGTATTTT.

DNA of the CDR3: TGTGCCAGCTCACCCTATGGGACATCAAAAAACATTCAGTACTTC. Translated, it gives CASSPYGTSKNIQYF. The chain links TRBV18 to TRBJ2-4; D perhaps matches TRBD1 (6 bases). Trimming shortened V by 3 bases and J by 4 bases, and 13 bases separated the two germline ends. Looked up from germline, CDR1 is KGHSH and CDR2 is LQKENI. The length of the CDR3 is 15 residues. Filled out from reference TRBV18 and TRBJ2-4, the complete variable domain reads NAGVMQNPRHLVRRRGQEARLRCSPMKGHSHVYWYRQLPEEGLKFMVYLQKENIIDESGMPKERFSAEFPKEGPSILRIQQVVRGDSAAYFCASSPYGTSKNIQYFGAGTRLSVL.